Listed here are 19 T cell receptor beta chains from one sample, sequenced in a study of blood T cell repertoires in COVID-19. Libraries were prepared by immunoSEQ multiplex PCR; TCRdb keeps only in-frame clonotypes and omits some of them. The table includes roughly 200,000 clones, 75% to 90% detected once. Sequenced sample: peripheral blood. The receptor set was obtained from an elderly woman with COVID-19, enrolled during active disease.

As DNA, the CDR3 is TGTGCCAGCTCACCAAGGATAGCGGGAGAGACCCAGTACTTC. Encoded protein: CASSPRIAGETQYF. The chain links TRBV18 to TRBJ2-5, with TRBD2 identical over 7 bases. V lost 2 bases to trimming and J lost 4 bases; unmatched junction nucleotides: 4. CDR1 is KGHSH and CDR2 is LQKENI in the germline V gene. This CDR3 is 14 amino acids long. The full variable domain, its missing parts supplied by reference TRBV18 and TRBJ2-5, is NAGVMQNPRHLVRRRGQEARLRCSPMKGHSHVYWYRQLPEEGLKFMVYLQKENIIDESGMPKERFSAEFPKEGPSILRIQQVVRGDSAAYFCASSPRIAGETQYFGPGTRLLVL.

The chain is built from TRBV30 and TRBJ1-1; 8 bases fit TRBD1. Germline V gene data show CDR1 as GTSNPN and CDR2 as SVGIG (reference sequence). This CDR3 has 14 amino acids. With 3 bases clipped from V and 5 bases from J, the junction kept 8 bases outside the gene matches. The CDR3 reads CAWRGDRRDTEAFF. In nucleotides, the CDR3 is TGTGCCTGGAGGGGGGACAGGCGGGATACTGAAGCTTTCTTT.

The table lists this clone with a count of one. The rearrangement links TRBV4-1 to TRBJ1-5; 8 positions agree with TRBD1. The CDR3 length is 16 residues. Germline-derived CDR1 and CDR2 are MGHRA and YSYEKL. The V gene end was trimmed by 4 bases and the J gene end by 0 bases; junction bases not matched to a gene: 5. The CDR3, as DNA: TGCGCCAGCAGCCGAGGACAGGGAGATAGCAATCAGCCCCAGCATTTT. Amino acids: CASSRGQGDSNQPQHF.

V and J are TRBV4-2 and TRBJ2-7, with 9 bases identical to TRBD1. CDR1 LGHNA and CDR2 YNFKEQ come from the germline V gene. V shed 1 base, J shed 4 bases, and the junction held 8 bases outside the gene matches. The CDR3 has 16 residues. CDR3 nucleotide sequence: TGTGCCAGCAGCCAAGCTGGGGGACAGGGCATATACGAGCAGTACTTC. This gives the protein CASSQAGGQGIYEQYF.

V gene TRBV3-1 (or the pseudogene TRBV3-2) combines with J gene TRBJ1-1; D uncertain. The germline V and J ends were trimmed by 0 bases and 7 bases, with 18 bases remaining between them. The CDR3 extends over 16 amino acids. Germline V lookup: CDR1 LGHDT, CDR2 YNNKEL (reference sequence). The CDR3 here is CASSQERNSPRDEAFF. In DNA, the CDR3 is TGTGCCAGCAGCCAAGAGAGGAACTCCCCGAGGGATGAAGCTTTCTTT.

The chain is built from TRBV30 and TRBJ1-1, with D hard to call. This CDR3 has 11 residues. Between the trimmed V and J ends, which lost 4 bases and 1 base, there was a span of 4 bases. Per germline, CDR1 GTSNPN and CDR2 SVGIG (reference sequence). The CDR3 loop is CAWNGNTEAFF. The CDR3 DNA follows: TGTGCCTGGAACGGGAACACTGAAGCTTTCTTT.

V and J are TRBV4-1 and TRBJ2-4; 9 bases align to TRBD2. There are 15 residues in the CDR3. Unmatched junction bases numbered 7, after V lost 4 bases and J lost 6 bases. Germline CDR1 reads MGHRA; CDR2 reads YSYEKL. The CDR3 DNA reads TGCGCCAGCAGCCGCTCCCCGACTAGCGGAAACATTCAGTACTTC. As protein: CASSRSPTSGNIQYF.

This chain joins TRBV7-9 and TRBJ1-2; weak D call: TRBD1 (5 bases). V gave up 5 bases and J gave up 6 bases, with 19 bases separating them. The CDR3 consists of 15 residues. Germline V lookup: CDR1 SEHNR, CDR2 FQNEAQ (reference sequence). The CDR3 sequence is CASSLPTTRGNGYTF. DNA for the CDR3: TGTGCCAGCAGCCTTCCGACAACTCGGGGGAATGGCTACACCTTC.

The chain uses TRBV10-2 and TRBJ1-2; D remains ambiguous. Germline V lookup: CDR1 WSHSY, CDR2 SAAADI. The germline V and J ends were trimmed by 3 bases and 1 base, with 6 bases remaining between them. The CDR3 is 13 residues long. The CDR3, as DNA: TGCGCCAGCAGTGAAGCGGGTAACTATGGCTACACCTTC. Translated, it gives CASSEAGNYGYTF.

This clone was observed once. The V and J genes are TRBV10-2 and TRBJ1-1, with unresolved D. This CDR3 is built from 13 residues. Trimming cost V 0 bases and J 4 bases, with 6 bases left between them. CDR1 is WSHSY and CDR2 is SAAADI in the germline V gene. The CDR3 loop reads CASSESSGTEAFF. CDR3 DNA: TGCGCCAGCAGTGAGTCCTCGGGCACTGAAGCTTTCTTT.

This sequence joins TRBV5-1 and TRBJ2-3, with 10 bases matching TRBD2. Trimming took 4 bases from V and 6 from J; bases not matched to a gene: 11. This CDR3 is 16 amino acids long. The germline CDR1 and CDR2 sequences are SGHRS and YFSETQ. CDR3 in amino acids: CASSITLGTSVDTQYF. CDR3 nucleotide sequence: TGCGCCAGCAGCATCACGCTCGGGACTAGCGTCGATACGCAGTATTTT.

The chain links TRBV20-1 to TRBJ1-6; 11 nucleotides line up with TRBD1. V shed 3 bases and J 9 bases; nucleotides not matched to a gene: 4. The CDR3 length is 14 residues. The V gene's germline CDR1 is DFQATT and CDR2 SNEGSKA (reference sequence). CDR3 in amino acids: CSASKGQGVSPLHF. The CDR3 region has the DNA TGCAGTGCTAGTAAGGGACAGGGGGTTTCACCCCTCCACTTT.

The chain couples TRBV28 to TRBJ2-5, with a possible D match to TRBD2 (7 bases). Per germline, CDR1 MDHEN and CDR2 SYDVKM. CDR3 size: 16 residues. V lost 7 bases to trimming and J lost 2 bases, with 20 bases between them. CDR3 DNA sequence: TGTGCCAGCACCTACCTGGGGCGGGGGCTACAAGAGACCCAGTACTTC. The encoded protein is CASTYLGRGLQETQYF. The complete variable domain, with remaining parts taken from reference TRBV28 and TRBJ2-5, reads DVKVTQSSRYLVKRTGEKVFLECVQDMDHENMFWYRQDPGLGLRLIYFSYDVKMKEKGDIPEGYSVSREKKERFSLILESASTNQTSMYLCASTYLGRGLQETQYFGPGTRLLVL.

The chain combines TRBV4-3 with TRBJ1-6; no definite D call. V lost 0 bases to trimming and J lost 13 bases, with 10 bases between them. The CDR3 is 13 residues long. Per germline, CDR1 LGHNA and CDR2 YSLEER. The CDR3 loop is CASSQDKGGPLHF. As DNA, the CDR3 is TGCGCCAGCAGCCAAGATAAGGGAGGGCCCCTCCACTTT.

A single count supports this clone. This chain joins TRBV6-5 and TRBJ2-1; 7 bases align to TRBD1. J was trimmed by 8 bases and V by 11 bases; bases with no gene match: 9. This CDR3 is built from 12 residues. The germline V gene has CDR1 MNHEY and CDR2 SVGAGI. CDR3 bases: TGTGCCGTTCAGACAGGGTCCGATGAGCAGTTCTTC. Its protein is CAVQTGSDEQFF.

J is TRBJ1-5 and V is TRBV6-5; 9 positions agree with TRBD1. V lost 2 bases and J lost 7; bases outside the gene matches: 3. The CDR3 runs 14 residues. Germline V gives CDR1 MNHEY, CDR2 SVGAGI. For the CDR3, the DNA is TGTGCCAGCAGTTACGGGACAGGGAAGCAGCCCCAGCATTTT. This codes for CASSYGTGKQPQHF.

The chain recombines TRBV6-5 with TRBJ2-2; 7 nucleotides match TRBD1. Unmatched junction bases numbered 9, after V lost 6 bases and J lost 8 bases. Germline-derived CDR1 and CDR2 are MNHEY and SVGAGI. This CDR3 contains 14 residues. The DNA for the CDR3 is TGTGCCAGCAGCCCGGGACAGCCTCGGGGGGAGCTGTTTTTT. This gives the protein CASSPGQPRGELFF.

J is TRBJ2-5 and V is TRBV28; 12 bases fit TRBD1. V was clipped by 5 bases and J by 4 bases; unmatched bases: 8. Per germline, CDR1 MDHEN and CDR2 SYDVKM. CDR3 length: 16 residues. CDR3 DNA sequence: TGTGCCAGCAGTGCTCCCGGGGACAGGGGGCGAGAGACCCAGTACTTC. This encodes CASSAPGDRGRETQYF.

This clone has just a few counts. The rearrangement uses TRBV7-9 and TRBJ1-2; D may be TRBD1 (6 bases). V was shortened by 6 bases and J by 2 bases, with 19 bases between the two germline ends. The germline V gene encodes CDR1 SEHNR and CDR2 FQNEAQ (reference sequence). The CDR3 sequence is 16 residues long. CDR3: CASRNILDSTNYGYTF. Written as DNA, the CDR3 is TGTGCCAGCAGAAACATCCTGGACAGCACAAACTATGGCTACACCTTC. The full variable domain, with the rest looked up from reference TRBV7-9 and TRBJ1-2, is DTGVSQNPRHKITKRGQNVTFRCDPISEHNRLYWYRQTLGQGPEFLTYFQNEAQLEKSRLLSDRFSAERPKGSFSTLEIQRTEQGDSAMYLCASRNILDSTNYGYTFGSGTRLTVV.